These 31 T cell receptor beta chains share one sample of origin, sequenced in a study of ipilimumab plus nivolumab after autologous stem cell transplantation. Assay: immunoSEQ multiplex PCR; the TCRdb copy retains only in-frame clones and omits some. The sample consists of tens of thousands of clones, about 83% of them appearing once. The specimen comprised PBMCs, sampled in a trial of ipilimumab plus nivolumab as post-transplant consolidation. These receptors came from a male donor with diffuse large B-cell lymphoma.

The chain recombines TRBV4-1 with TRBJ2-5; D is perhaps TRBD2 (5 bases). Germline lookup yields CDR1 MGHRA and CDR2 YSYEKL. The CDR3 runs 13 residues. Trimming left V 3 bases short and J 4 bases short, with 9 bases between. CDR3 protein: CASSQLASETQYF. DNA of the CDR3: TGCGCCAGCAGCCAGTTAGCGTCAGAGACCCAGTACTTC.

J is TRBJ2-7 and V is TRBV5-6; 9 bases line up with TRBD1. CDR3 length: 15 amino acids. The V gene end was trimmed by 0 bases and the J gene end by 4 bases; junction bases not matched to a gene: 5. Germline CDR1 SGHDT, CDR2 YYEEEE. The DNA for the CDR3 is TGTGCCAGCAGCTTGGTCGGGACAGGGACTTACGAGCAGTACTTC. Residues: CASSLVGTGTYEQYF.

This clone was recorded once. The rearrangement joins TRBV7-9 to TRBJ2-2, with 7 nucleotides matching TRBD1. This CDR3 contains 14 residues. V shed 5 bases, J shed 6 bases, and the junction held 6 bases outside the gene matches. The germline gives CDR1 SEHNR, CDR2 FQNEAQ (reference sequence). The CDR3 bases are TGTGCCAGCAGCCAAACAGGGGAAGCCGGGGAGCTGTTTTTT. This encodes CASSQTGEAGELFF.

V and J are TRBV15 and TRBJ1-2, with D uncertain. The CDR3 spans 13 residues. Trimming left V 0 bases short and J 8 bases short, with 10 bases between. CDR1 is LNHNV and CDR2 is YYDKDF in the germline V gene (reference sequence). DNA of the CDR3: TGTGCCACCAGCAGAGAGGGCGTAGGGGGCTACACCTTC. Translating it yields CATSREGVGGYTF.

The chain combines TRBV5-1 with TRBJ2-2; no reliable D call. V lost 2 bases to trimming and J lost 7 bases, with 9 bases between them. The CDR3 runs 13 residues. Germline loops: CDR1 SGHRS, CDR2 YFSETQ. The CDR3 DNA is TGCGCCAGCAGCTTACAGACTGGCGGGGAGCTGTTTTTT. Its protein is CASSLQTGGELFF.

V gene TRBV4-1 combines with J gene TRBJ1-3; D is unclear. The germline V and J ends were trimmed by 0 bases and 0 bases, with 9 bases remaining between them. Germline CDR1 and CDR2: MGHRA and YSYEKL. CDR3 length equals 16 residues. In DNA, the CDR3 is TGCGCCAGCAGCCAAGAAGGACGGAGCTCTGGAAACACCATATATTTT. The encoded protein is CASSQEGRSSGNTIYF.

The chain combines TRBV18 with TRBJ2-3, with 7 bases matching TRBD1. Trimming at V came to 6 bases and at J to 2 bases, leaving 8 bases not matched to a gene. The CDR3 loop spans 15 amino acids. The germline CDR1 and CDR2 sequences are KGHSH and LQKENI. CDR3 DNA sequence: TGTGCCAGCTCCGAATCGACAGGGTCCACAGATACGCAGTATTTT. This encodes CASSESTGSTDTQYF. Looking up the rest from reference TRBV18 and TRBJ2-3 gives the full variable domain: NAGVMQNPRHLVRRRGQEARLRCSPMKGHSHVYWYRQLPEEGLKFMVYLQKENIIDESGMPKERFSAEFPKEGPSILRIQQVVRGDSAAYFCASSESTGSTDTQYFGPGTRLTVL.

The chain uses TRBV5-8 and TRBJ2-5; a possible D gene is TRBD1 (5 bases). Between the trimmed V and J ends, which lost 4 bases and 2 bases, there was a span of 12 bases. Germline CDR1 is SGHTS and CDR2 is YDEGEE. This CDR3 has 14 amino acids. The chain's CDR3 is CASSIRQQQETQYF. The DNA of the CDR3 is TGTGCCAGCAGCATCCGACAGCAGCAAGAGACCCAGTACTTC.

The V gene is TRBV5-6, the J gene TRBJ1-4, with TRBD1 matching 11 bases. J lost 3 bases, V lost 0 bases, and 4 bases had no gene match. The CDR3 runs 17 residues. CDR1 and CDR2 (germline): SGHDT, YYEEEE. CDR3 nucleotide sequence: TGTGCCAGCAGCTTGGCGGACAGGGGGCCGTCTAATGAAAAACTGTTTTTT. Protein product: CASSLADRGPSNEKLFF.

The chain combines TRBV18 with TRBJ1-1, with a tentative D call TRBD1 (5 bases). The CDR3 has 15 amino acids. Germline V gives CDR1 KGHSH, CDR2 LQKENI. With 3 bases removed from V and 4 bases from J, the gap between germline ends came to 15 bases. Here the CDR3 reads CASSPDLGETTEAFF. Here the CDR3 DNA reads TGTGCCAGCTCACCCGACCTGGGGGAGACCACTGAAGCTTTCTTT.

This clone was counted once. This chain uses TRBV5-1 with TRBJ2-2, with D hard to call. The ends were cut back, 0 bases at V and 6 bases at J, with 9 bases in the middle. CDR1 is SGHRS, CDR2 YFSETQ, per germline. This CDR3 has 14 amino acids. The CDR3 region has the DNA TGCGCCAGCAGCTTGGCCACAGAGGCCGGGGAGCTGTTTTTT. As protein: CASSLATEAGELFF.

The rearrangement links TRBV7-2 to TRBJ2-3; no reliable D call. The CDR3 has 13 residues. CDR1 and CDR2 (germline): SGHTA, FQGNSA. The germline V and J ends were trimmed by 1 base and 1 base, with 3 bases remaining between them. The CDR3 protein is CASSLGGTDTQYF. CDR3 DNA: TGTGCCAGCAGCTTAGGGGGCACAGATACGCAGTATTTT.

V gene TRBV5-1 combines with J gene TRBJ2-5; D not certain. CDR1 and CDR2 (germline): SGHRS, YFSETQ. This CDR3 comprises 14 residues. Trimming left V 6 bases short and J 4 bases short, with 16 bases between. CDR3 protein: CASKTSYTGETQYF. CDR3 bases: TGCGCCAGCAAAACAAGCTACACGGGAGAGACCCAGTACTTC.

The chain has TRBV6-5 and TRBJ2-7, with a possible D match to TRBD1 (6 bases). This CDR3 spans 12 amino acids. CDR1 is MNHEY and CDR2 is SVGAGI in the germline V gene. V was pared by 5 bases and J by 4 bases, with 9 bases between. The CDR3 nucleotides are TGTGCCAGCAGTCCCACAGGGTACGAGCAGTACTTC. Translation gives CASSPTGYEQYF.

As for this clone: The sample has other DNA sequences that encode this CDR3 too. The CDR3 coding sequence is TGTGCCAGCAGTTCGGGACGCCGCACAGATACGCAGTATTTT. Its translation is CASSSGRRTDTQYF. The chain combines TRBV5-4 with TRBJ2-3, with D tentatively TRBD1 or TRBD2 (5 bases each). CDR1 is SGHNT, CDR2 YYREEE, per germline (reference sequence). The length of the CDR3 is 14 residues. V was clipped by 5 bases and J by 1 base, with 11 bases between them.

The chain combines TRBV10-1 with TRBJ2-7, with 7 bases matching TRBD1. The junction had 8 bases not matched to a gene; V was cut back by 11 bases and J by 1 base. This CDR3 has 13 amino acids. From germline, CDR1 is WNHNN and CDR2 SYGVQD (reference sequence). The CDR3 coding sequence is TGCGCCGGGCGACAGGGTAGATCCTACGAGCAGTACTTC. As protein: CAGRQGRSYEQYF.

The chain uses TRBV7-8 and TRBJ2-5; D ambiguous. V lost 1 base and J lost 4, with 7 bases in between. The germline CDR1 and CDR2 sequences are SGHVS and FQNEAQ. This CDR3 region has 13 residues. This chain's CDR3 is CASSLGTLETQYF. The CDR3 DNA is TGTGCCAGCAGCTTAGGCACTTTAGAGACCCAGTACTTC.

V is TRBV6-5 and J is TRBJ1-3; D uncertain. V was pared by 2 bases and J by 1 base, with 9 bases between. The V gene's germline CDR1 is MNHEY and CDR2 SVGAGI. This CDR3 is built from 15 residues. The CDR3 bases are TGTGCCAGCAGTTACGAATCCTTATCTGGAAACACCATATATTTT. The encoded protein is CASSYESLSGNTIYF.

CDR3 in DNA: TGCGCCAGCAGCCAAGAAAAGGGGGTTGGCTATGGCTACACCTTC. This gives the protein CASSQEKGVGYGYTF. The chain carries TRBV4-3 and TRBJ1-2, with TRBD1 as a possible D gene (6 bases). V was shortened by 0 bases and J by 4 bases, with 12 bases between the two germline ends. The CDR3 consists of 15 residues. From germline, CDR1 is LGHNA and CDR2 YSLEER.

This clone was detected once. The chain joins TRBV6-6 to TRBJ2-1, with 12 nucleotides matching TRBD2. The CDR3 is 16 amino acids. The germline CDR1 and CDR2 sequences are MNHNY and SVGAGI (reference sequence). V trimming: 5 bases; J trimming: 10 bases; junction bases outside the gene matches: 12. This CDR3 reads CASSLQPTSGGSEQFF. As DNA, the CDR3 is TGTGCCAGCAGTCTTCAACCGACTAGCGGGGGATCCGAGCAGTTCTTC.

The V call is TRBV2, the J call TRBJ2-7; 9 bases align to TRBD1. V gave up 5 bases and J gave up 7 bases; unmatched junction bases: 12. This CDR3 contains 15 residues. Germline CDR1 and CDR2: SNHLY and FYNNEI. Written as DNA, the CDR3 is TGTGCCAGCAGTTCCGGGACAGGGAGCGCGGGGGAGCAGTACTTC. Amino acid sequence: CASSSGTGSAGEQYF.

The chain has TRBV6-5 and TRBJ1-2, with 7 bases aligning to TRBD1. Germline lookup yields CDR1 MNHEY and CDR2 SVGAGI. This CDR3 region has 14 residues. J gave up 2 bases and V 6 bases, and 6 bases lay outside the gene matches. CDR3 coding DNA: TGTGCCAGCAGAAGTAGGGACAGAAACTATGGCTACACCTTC. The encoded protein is CASRSRDRNYGYTF.

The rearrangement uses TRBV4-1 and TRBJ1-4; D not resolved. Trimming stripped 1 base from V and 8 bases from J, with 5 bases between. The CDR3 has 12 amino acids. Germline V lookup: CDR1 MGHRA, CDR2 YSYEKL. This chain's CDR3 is CASSQVLEKLFF. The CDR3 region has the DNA TGCGCCAGCAGCCAAGTTTTAGAAAAACTGTTTTTT.

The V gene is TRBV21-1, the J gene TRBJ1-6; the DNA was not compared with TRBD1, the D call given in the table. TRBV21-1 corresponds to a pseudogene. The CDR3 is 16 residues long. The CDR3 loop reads CASSRKNTGTNSPLHF. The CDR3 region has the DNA TGTGCCAGCAGCAGAAAAAATACCGGGACAAATTCACCCCTCCACTTT.

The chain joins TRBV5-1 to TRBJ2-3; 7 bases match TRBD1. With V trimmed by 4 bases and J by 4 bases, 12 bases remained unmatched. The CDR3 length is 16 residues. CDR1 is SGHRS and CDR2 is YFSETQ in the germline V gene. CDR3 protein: CASSHERQGGADTQYF. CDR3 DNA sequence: TGCGCCAGCAGCCACGAAAGACAGGGTGGCGCAGATACGCAGTATTTT.

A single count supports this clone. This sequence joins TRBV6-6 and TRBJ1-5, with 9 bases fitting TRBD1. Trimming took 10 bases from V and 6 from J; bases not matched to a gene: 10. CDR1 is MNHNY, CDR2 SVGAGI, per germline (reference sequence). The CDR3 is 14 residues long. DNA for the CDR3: TGTGCCAAGAGGGACAGGGAGAACGGTCAGCCCCAGCATTTT. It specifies CAKRDRENGQPQHF.

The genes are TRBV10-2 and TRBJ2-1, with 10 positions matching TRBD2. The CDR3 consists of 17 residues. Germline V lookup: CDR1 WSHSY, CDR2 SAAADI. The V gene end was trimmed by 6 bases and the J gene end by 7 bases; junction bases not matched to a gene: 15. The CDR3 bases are TGCGCCAGCAGGGTACTAGCGGGGTCAGGGCCCAAGAATGAGCAGTTCTTC. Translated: CASRVLAGSGPKNEQFF.

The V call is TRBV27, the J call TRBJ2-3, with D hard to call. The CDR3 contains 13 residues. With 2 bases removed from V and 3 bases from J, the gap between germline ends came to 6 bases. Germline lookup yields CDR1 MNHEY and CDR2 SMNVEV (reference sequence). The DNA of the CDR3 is TGTGCCAGCAGTTTAACTTCTACAGATACGCAGTATTTT. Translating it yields CASSLTSTDTQYF.

CDR3 in DNA: TGTGCCAGCAGCCCAGGGCCTTACGGGGCTGAAGCTTTCTTT. It is translated as CASSPGPYGAEAFF. The J gene is TRBJ1-1, the V gene TRBV7-9; D may be TRBD1 (5 bases). Germline V lookup: CDR1 SEHNR, CDR2 FQNEAQ (reference sequence). V gave up 5 bases and J gave up 6 bases, with 16 bases separating them. This CDR3 is 14 amino acids long.

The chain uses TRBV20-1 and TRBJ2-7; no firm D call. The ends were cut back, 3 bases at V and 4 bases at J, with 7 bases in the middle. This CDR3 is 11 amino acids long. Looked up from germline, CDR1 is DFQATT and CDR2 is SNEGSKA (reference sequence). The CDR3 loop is CSARVEYEQYF. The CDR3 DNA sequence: TGCAGTGCTAGGGTGGAGTACGAGCAGTACTTC.

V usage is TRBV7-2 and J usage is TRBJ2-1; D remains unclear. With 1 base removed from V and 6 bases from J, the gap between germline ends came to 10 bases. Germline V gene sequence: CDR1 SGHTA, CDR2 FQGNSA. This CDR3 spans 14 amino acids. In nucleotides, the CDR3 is TGTGCCAGCAGCTTAGTTCCCAGCTCCAATGAGCAGTTCTTC. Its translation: CASSLVPSSNEQFF.